This T cell receptor (beta chain) was documented in a study of shared clonotypes between healthy human individuals. CDR1 SQVTM and CDR2 ANQGSEA come from the germline V gene. The V end was cut by 5 bases, the J end by 2 bases, with 12 bases between. The CDR3 is 14 residues long. The test was conducted at deep level. Using immunoSEQ multiplex PCR, the repertoire was profiled, and TCRdb retains in-frame clones only, with some absent. The sample lists 1.5 million to 1.9 million clones; under 99% were seen once. The sequenced sample consisted of naive CD4+ T cells sorted from blood. Subset: CD45RA+ positively selected. The chain carries TRBV29-1 and TRBJ2-2, with D perhaps being TRBD1 or TRBD2 (5 bases each). The clonotype originates from a man aged 25 to 40 in good health. CDR3 protein: CSVPGPINTGELFF. CDR3 in DNA: TGCAGCGTTCCGGGGCCCATAAACACCGGGGAGCTGTTTTTT.